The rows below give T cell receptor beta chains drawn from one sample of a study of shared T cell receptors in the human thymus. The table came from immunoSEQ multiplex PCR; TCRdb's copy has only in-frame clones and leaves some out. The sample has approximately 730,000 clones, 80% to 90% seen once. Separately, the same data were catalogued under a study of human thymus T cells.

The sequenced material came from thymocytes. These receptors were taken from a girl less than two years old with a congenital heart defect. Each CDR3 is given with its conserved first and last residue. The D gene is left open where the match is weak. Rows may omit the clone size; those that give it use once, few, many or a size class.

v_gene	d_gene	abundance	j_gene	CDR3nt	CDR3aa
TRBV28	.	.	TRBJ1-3	TGTGCCAGCAGTTTCTTCCAGGGGTCCGGAAACACCATATATTTT	CASSFFQGSGNTIYF
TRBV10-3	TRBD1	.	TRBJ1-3	TGTGCCATCAGACCTTCGACAGGGACCATATATTTT	CAIRPSTGTIYF
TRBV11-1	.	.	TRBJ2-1	TGTGCCAGCAGCTTAGACGGGACACTCTACAATGAGCAGTTCTTC	CASSLDGTLYNEQFF
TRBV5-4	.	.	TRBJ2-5	TGTGCCAGCAGCTCCTTACCCACAGGCTGCCAAGAGACCCAGTACTTC	CASSSLPTGCQETQYF
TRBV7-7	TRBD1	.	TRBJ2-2	TGTGCCAGCAGCCCCAGGGGACAGGGTATCGACACCGGGGAGCTGTTTTTT	CASSPRGQGIDTGELFF
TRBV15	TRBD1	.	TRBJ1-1	TGTGCCACCAGCAGTGAGGACAGGGGGCGAGGCACTGAAGCTTTCTTT	CATSSEDRGRGTEAFF
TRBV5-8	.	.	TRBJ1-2	TGTGCCAGCAGCTCAGATTGGGGGGACCGTGAGGGCTACACCTTC	CASSSDWGDREGYTF
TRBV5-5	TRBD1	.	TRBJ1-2	TGTGCCAGCAGCTCGATCGACAGGGGGCTGGACTATGGCTACACCTTC	CASSSIDRGLDYGYTF
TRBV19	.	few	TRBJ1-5	TGTGCCAGTAGTACCAAGGTCCCCCGGCTGGACTTAAGCAATCAGCCCCAGCATTTT	CASSTKVPRLDLSNQPQHF
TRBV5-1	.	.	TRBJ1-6	TGCGCCAGCAGCTTGGTTTTATCGGGTAGGGGAAGGAATTCACCCCTCCACTTT	CASSLVLSGRGRNSPLHF
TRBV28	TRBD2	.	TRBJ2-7	TGTGCCAGCAGTTTAAAACAACTAGCGGCCTACGAGCAGTACTTC	CASSLKQLAAYEQYF
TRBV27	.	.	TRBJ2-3	TGTGCCAGCAGTTTAAGCACCACAGATACGCAGTATTTT	CASSLSTTDTQYF
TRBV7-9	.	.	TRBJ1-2	TGTGCCAGCAGCATAAGGGGTTATGGGGTAGCCAGGGGAGTCTATGGCTACACCTTC	CASSIRGYGVARGVYGYTF
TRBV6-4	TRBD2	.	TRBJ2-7	TGTGCCAGCAGTGAGGAGCGGGGACCGACCTACGAGCAGTACTTC	CASSEERGPTYEQYF
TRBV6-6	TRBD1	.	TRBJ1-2	TGTGCCAGCAGCTGGGACAGGGGAGGTCCCGGGGCCCCCTTC	CASSWDRGGPGAPF
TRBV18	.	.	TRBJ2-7	TGTGCCAGCTCACCAACCTTAGGAGCTTCCTACGAGCAGTACTTC	CASSPTLGASYEQYF
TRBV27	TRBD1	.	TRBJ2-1	TGTGCCAGCAGTCCGAACTGGACAGGGGGCTCCTACAATGAGCAGTTCTTC	CASSPNWTGGSYNEQFF
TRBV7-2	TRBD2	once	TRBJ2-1	TGTGCCAGCAGCTTAGAAAAGCGGGGGGACACCAATGAGCAGTTCTTC	CASSLEKRGDTNEQFF
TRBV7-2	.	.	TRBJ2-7	TGTGCCAGCAGCTTCAATTGTTCCTACGAGCAGTACTTC	CASSFNCSYEQYF
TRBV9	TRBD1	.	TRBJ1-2	TGTGCCAGCAGCGTAGGCGAGACAGGGGGCCGGGACTATGGCTACACCTTC	CASSVGETGGRDYGYTF
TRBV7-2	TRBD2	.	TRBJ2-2	TGTGCCAGCAGCCAAGCGGGGGGCGGCGGGGAGCTGTTTTTT	CASSQAGGGGELFF
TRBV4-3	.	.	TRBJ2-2	TGCGCCAGCAGCCCCACAGACAGACACACCGGGGAGCTGTTTTTT	CASSPTDRHTGELFF
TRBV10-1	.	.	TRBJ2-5	TGCGCCAGCAGTGATGGCGGGGGCCAAAAAGAGACCCAGTACTTC	CASSDGGGQKETQYF
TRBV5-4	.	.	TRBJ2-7	TGTGCCAGCAGTCTGCACTCGGTGCAGTACTTC	CASSLHSVQYF
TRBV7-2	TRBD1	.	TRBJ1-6	TGTGCCAGCAGCTTAGTTGGACAGGGGGTTAATTCACCCCTCCACTTT	CASSLVGQGVNSPLHF
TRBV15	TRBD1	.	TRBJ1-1	TGTGCCACCAGCAGAACGGTGACAGGGCTAACCACTGAAGCTTTCTTT	CATSRTVTGLTTEAFF
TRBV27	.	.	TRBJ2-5	TGTGCCAGCAGACCACGGGGGGAGACCCAGTACTTC	CASRPRGETQYF
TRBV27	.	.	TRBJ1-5	TGTGCCAGCAGTCGAGGATTGTTGGGCAATCAGCCCCAGCATTTT	CASSRGLLGNQPQHF